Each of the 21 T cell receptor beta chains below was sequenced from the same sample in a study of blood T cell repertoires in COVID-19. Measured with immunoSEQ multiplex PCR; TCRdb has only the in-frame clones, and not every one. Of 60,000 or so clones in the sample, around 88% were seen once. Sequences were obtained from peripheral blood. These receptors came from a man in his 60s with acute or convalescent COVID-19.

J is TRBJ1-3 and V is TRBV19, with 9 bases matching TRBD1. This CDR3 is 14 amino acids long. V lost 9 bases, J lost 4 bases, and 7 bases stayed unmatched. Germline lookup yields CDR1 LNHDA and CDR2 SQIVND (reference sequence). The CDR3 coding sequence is TGTGCCAGCGGGACAGGGTTTACGGGAAACACCATATATTTT. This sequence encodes CASGTGFTGNTIYF.

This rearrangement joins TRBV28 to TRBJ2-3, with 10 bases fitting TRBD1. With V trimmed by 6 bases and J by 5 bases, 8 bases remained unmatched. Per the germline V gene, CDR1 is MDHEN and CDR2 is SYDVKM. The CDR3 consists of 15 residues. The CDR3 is CASSPGTGERDTQYF. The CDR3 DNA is TGTGCCAGCAGCCCCGGGACAGGGGAAAGAGATACGCAGTATTTT.

For the CDR3, the DNA is TGTGCCAGCTCACCCCGACAGGGTCGAGAAAAACTGTTTTTT. As protein: CASSPRQGREKLFF. The chain employs TRBV18 and TRBJ1-4, with 7 bases lining up with TRBD1. The length of the CDR3 is 14 residues. Germline CDR1 is KGHSH and CDR2 is LQKENI. Trimming removed 3 bases from V and 8 bases from J; junction bases left unmatched: 6.

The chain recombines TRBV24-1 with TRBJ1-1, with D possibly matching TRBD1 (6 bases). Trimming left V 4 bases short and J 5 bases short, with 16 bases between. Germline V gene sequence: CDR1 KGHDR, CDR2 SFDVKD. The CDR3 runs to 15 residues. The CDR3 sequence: CATSDHRQGWTEAFF. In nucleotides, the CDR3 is TGTGCCACCAGTGACCATCGGCAGGGGTGGACTGAAGCTTTCTTT.

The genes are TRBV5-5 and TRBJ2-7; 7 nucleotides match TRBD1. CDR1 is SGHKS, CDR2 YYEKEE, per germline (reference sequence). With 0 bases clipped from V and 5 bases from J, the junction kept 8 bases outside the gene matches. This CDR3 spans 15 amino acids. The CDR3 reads CASSLVPRGNNEQYF. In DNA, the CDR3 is TGTGCCAGCAGCTTGGTCCCCAGGGGGAATAACGAGCAGTACTTC.

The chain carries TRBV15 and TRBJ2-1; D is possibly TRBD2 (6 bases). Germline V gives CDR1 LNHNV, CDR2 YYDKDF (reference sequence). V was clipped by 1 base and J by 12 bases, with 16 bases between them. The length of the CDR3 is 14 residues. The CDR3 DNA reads TGTGCCACCAGCAGAGGGCTAGCTATGGGGGGGCAGTTCTTC. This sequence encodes CATSRGLAMGGQFF. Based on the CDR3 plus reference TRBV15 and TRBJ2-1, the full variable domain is DAMVIQNPRYQVTQFGKPVTLSCSQTLNHNVMYWYQQKSSQAPKLLFHYYDKDFNNEADTPDNFQSRRPNTSFCFLDIRSPGLGDTAMYLCATSRGLAMGGQFFGPGTRLTVL.

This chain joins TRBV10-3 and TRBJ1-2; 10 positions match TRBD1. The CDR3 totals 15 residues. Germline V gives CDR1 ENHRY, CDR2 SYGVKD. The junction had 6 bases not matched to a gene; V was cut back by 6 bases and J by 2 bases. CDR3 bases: TGTGCCATCAGGGCGGGGACAGGGGAGAACTATGGCTACACCTTC. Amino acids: CAIRAGTGENYGYTF.

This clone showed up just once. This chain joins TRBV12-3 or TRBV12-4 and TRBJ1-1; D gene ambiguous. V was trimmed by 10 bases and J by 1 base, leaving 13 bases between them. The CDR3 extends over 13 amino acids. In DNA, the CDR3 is TGTGCCACCTCGAGGAAATCGAACACTGAAGCTTTCTTT. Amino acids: CATSRKSNTEAFF.

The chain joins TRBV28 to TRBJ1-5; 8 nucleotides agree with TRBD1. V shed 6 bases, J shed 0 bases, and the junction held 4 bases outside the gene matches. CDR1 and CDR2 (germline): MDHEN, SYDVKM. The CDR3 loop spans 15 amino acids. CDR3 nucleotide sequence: TGTGCCAGCAGCCGGGGACAGGCTAGCAATCAGCCCCAGCATTTT. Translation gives CASSRGQASNQPQHF.

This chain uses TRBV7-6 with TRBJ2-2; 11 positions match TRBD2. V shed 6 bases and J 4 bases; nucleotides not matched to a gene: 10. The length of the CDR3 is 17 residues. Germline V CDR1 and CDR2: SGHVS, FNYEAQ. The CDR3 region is CASRPTSGSFITGELFF. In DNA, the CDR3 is TGTGCCAGCAGGCCTACTAGCGGGAGCTTTATCACCGGGGAGCTGTTTTTT.

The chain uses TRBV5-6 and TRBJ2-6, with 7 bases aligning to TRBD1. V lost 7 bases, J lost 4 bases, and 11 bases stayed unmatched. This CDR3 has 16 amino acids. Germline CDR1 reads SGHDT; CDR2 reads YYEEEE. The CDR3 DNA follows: TGTGCCAGCCAAAAACAGGGGCTAGGCGGGGCCAACGTCCTGACTTTC. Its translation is CASQKQGLGGANVLTF.

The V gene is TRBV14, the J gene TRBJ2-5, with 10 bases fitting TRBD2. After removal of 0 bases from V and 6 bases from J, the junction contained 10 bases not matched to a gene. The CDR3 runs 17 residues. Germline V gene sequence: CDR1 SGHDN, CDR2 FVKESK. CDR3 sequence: CASSQEMASGSSKTQYF. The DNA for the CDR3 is TGTGCCAGCAGCCAAGAGATGGCTAGCGGGAGTTCAAAGACCCAGTACTTC. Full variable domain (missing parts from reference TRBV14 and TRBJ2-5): EAGVTQFPSHSVIEKGQTVTLRCDPISGHDNLYWYRRVMGKEIKFLLHFVKESKQDESGMPNNRFLAERTGGTYSTLKVQPAELEDSGVYFCASSQEMASGSSKTQYFGPGTRLLVL.

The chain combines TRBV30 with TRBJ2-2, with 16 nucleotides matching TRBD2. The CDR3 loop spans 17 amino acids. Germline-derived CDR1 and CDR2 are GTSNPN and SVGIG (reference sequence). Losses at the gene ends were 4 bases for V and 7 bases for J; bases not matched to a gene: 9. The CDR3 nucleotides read TGTGCCTGGAATCGGGGACTAGCGGGAGGGTTGGACGGGGAGCTGTTTTTT. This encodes CAWNRGLAGGLDGELFF.

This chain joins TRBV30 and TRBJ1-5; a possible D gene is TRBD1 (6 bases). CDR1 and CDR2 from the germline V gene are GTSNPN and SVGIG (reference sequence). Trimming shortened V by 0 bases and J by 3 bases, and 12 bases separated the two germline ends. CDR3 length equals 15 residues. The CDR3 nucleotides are TGTGCCTGGAGTGTTACCCGGACAGTCAATCAGCCCCAGCATTTT. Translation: CAWSVTRTVNQPQHF.

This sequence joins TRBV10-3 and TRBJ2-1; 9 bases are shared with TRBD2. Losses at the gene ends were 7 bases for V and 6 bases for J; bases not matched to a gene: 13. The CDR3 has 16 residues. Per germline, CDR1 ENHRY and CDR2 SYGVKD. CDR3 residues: CAIKNSAGGTLNEQFF. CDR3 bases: TGTGCCATCAAAAATTCGGCGGGAGGGACACTCAATGAGCAGTTCTTC.

The CDR3 is CASSSGQEGAPQHF. For the CDR3, the DNA is TGTGCCAGCAGTTCCGGACAGGAAGGGGCGCCCCAGCATTTT. The chain uses TRBV6-6 and TRBJ1-5; 7 bases match TRBD1. CDR1 and CDR2 from the germline V gene are MNHNY and SVGAGI (reference sequence). V lost 4 bases, J lost 9 bases, and 9 bases stayed unmatched. This CDR3 has 14 residues.

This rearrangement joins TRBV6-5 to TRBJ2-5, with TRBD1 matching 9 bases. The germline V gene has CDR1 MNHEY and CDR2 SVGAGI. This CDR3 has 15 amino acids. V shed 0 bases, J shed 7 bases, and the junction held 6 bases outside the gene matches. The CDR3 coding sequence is TGTGCCAGCAGTTACTCGGGACAGGGTCGGGGGACCCAGTACTTC. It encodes CASSYSGQGRGTQYF.

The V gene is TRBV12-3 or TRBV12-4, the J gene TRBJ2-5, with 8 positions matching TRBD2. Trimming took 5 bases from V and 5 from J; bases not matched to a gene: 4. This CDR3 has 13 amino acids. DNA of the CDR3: TGTGCCAGCAGTCCAGCGGGAGCCGAGACCCAGTACTTC. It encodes CASSPAGAETQYF.

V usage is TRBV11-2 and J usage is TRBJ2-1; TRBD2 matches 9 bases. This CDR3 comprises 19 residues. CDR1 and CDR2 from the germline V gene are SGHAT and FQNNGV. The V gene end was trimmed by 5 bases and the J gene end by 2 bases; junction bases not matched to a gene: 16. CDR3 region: CASSPQTRPGLATYNEQFF. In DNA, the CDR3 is TGTGCCAGCAGCCCACAGACCCGGCCGGGACTAGCTACCTACAATGAGCAGTTCTTC.

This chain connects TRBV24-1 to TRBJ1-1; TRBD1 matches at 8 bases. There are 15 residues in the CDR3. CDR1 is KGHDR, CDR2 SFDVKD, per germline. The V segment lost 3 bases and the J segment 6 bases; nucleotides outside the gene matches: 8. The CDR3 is CATSDHRTGKAEAFF. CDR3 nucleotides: TGTGCCACCAGTGATCACCGGACAGGGAAGGCTGAAGCTTTCTTT.

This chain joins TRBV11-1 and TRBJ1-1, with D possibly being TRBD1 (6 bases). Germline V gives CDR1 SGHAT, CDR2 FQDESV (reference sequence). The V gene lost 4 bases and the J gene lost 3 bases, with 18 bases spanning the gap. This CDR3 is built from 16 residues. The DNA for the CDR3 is TGTGCCAGCAGCTCGCCCAGACAGGCCGTACACACTGAAGCTTTCTTT. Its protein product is CASSSPRQAVHTEAFF.